The 5 T cell receptor beta chains below come from one sample, sequenced in a study of OX40 agonist ivuxolimab in advanced cancers. Measured with immunoSEQ multiplex PCR; TCRdb has only the in-frame clones, and not every one. The sample has 70,000 to 95,000 clones; just over 90% are singletons. Material: CD4+ or CD8+ T cells sorted from blood, obtained in a trial of the OX40 agonist ivuxolimab. The origin of the receptors is an adult with an advanced solid tumor such as melanoma, head and neck, liver or kidney cancer.

The chain uses TRBV19 and TRBJ2-1; 7 positions match TRBD1. The CDR3 runs to 13 residues. Looked up from germline, CDR1 is LNHDA and CDR2 is SQIVND (reference sequence). J lost 9 bases, V lost 5 bases, and 7 bases had no gene match. The CDR3 DNA reads as TGTGCCAGTAGTCCGACAGGGTTTGGTGAGCAGTTCTTC. It is translated as CASSPTGFGEQFF.

The rearrangement links TRBV15 to TRBJ2-1, with a possible D match to TRBD2 (6 bases). V was pared by 10 bases and J by 6 bases, with 22 bases between. Germline values: CDR1 LNHNV, CDR2 YYDKDF (reference sequence). This CDR3 contains 15 residues. This CDR3 reads CAIGRGVADFNEQFF. CDR3 nucleotide sequence: TGTGCCATCGGACGCGGGGTAGCGGATTTCAATGAGCAGTTCTTC.

V usage is TRBV2 and J usage is TRBJ2-2; a possible D gene is TRBD2 (6 bases). The CDR3 has 14 residues. Germline V gene lookup returns CDR1 SNHLY and CDR2 FYNNEI. Trimming removed 6 bases from V and 4 bases from J, with 12 bases in between. The CDR3 DNA follows: TGTGCCAGCAGCACGGTAGCGGCCACCGGGGAGCTGTTTTTT. Translating gives CASSTVAATGELFF.

This chain joins TRBV9 and TRBJ2-2; 14 bases match TRBD2. Germline-derived CDR1 and CDR2 are SGDLS and YYNGEE. Unmatched junction bases numbered 2, after V lost 0 bases and J lost 7 bases. This CDR3 comprises 16 residues. In DNA form, the CDR3 reads TGTGCCAGCAGCGTAGGACTAGCGGGAGGGGTCGGGGAGCTGTTTTTT. It yields the protein CASSVGLAGGVGELFF.

On this clone: The same CDR3 arises from other DNA sequences in this sample as well. The rearrangement links TRBV18 to TRBJ1-4, with TRBD1 matching 8 bases. V shed 0 bases, J shed 8 bases, and the junction held 5 bases outside the gene matches. This CDR3 contains 15 residues. CDR1 and CDR2 (germline): KGHSH, LQKENI. The DNA of the CDR3 is TGTGCCAGCTCACCACCCGGACAGGGTGGGGAAAAACTGTTTTTT. This codes for CASSPPGQGGEKLFF.